The text below deals with one TCR beta chain. This clonotype was seen ten or more times. This clone's antigen is unknown. Base qualities are not at hand, and no much larger clone is one base apart. A patient counted as having stable Graves' hyperthyroidism if no progression to ophthalmopathy occurred over 18 months of follow-up. The hyperthyroidism patients were between 18 and 65 years old and newly diagnosed, with a disease duration of less than 2 months. Any patient with an uncontrolled infection, another autoimmune disease, pregnancy or lactation was excluded. Clinical symptoms, serum thyroxine and TRAb, thyroid ultrasound, and orbital computed tomography formed the basis for the diagnoses. PBMCs were separated from 8 to 10 ml of fresh peripheral blood using Ficoll-Paque density gradient centrifugation. Total RNA was extracted using Trizol reagent, and RNA quality was assessed on an Agilent 2100 Bioanalyzer.

The CDR3, from cysteine to phenylalanine, totals 15 residues. The sequence is cut down to CDR3 DNA, 45 bases in frame from base 1. At the junction V is shortened by 6 bases and J by 2 bases; bases outside the gene matches: 6. This entry is derived from a study of T cells in Graves' hyperthyroidism and ophthalmopathy (dated by TCRdb to the late 2010s). In terms of the full investigation: Peripheral blood samples were taken at the time of initial diagnosis, prior to any treatment. After blood sampling, hyperthyroidism patients were treated with methimazole at a starting dose of 30 mg daily, and ophthalmopathy patients were treated with high-dose intravenous methylprednisolone. Prospective prediction of ophthalmopathy was tested in an independent validation cohort consisting of about 19 hyperthyroidism patients and some 15 patients who later progressed to ophthalmopathy. In roughly six Graves' hyperthyroidism patients, the study also compared T-cell repertoires from thyroid tissue with T-cell repertoires from blood. To identify TCR V-J signatures that set the groups apart, the researchers used a discovery cohort of more than 95 patients, made up of around 40 with Graves' ophthalmopathy and about 59 with stable Graves' hyperthyroidism. TCR Vbeta CDR3 sequencing of 130 to 150 peripheral blood samples (over 40 ophthalmopathy, roughly 74 hyperthyroidism and roughly 17 progressor patients) is reported in the paper. The roughly 100 discovery patients were divided at random into training and test sets in a 7:3 ratio. Study-level results and caveats: In validation, the model predicted progression to ophthalmopathy a median of roughly six months before onset, with 70% to 71% sensitivity and almost 75% specificity. No statistical method was used to fix the sample size in advance, and group allocation was not hidden from the investigators. Most expanded thyroid clonotypes (frequency above 0.001) were also detected in blood, a finding suggesting that blood repertoires may reflect thyroid immune responses. In cross-validation, a model built on a 13 V-J signature told ophthalmopathy apart from stable hyperthyroidism with under 90% sensitivity and approximately 81% specificity, and in testing the same model reached 80%/75%.

The TCR beta CDR3 regions were amplified from the RNA transcripts. For the first round of RT-PCR on the TCR CDR3, the HTBI primer set was used together with the Qiagen OneStep RT-PCR kit. The libraries were constructed in a second round of multiplex PCR and then size-selected and purified. Libraries were sequenced paired-end with 100 bp reads on an Illumina HiSeq2000. In the paper's pipeline: SOAPnuke was used to process the raw data, removing reads that contained adapters or uncalled bases, had a mean Phred below 15, or lacked an exact match to the constant primer or identifier. High-quality paired reads were merged using COPE v1.2.5, and each unique nucleotide sequence was defined as a clonotype. Clonotypes were aligned to IMGT TRBV, TRBD and TRBJ reference segments using MiTCR v1.1. Analysis was restricted to V-J combinations with a frequency above 0.0001, which covered roughly 99% of repertoires. The TCS score was defined as F50 (clonal expansion) divided by E x V (chaos), with BLOSUM62-based TCRdist calculated between CDR3 peptides within each V-J. Welch's t-statistics and random forest reduced around 520 V-J features to 10 to 15, which were used in a naive Bayes classifier (R e1071). The public reads were run again by TCRdb, first through fastp at Q25 and then through MiXCR, and only productive beta chains were kept. Each record represents a unique CDR3 protein, reported with the most common genes and DNA among its rows. These V and J calls rely on TCRdb rather than the paper's analysis. Present in this sample are under 400,000 distinct CDR3 sequences, about 20% of which were seen just once. The leading ten clones occupy about 53% of the sample.

Recombination linked TRBV12-3 or TRBV12-4 to TRBJ2-3, with 9 bases matching TRBD2. The sample comprised blood. The TCR sequence derives from a woman aged 45-65 years with Graves' hyperthyroidism. The nucleotide sequence is TGTGCCAGCAGACCCAGCGGGAGGCCCACAGATACGCAGTATTTT. Its protein product is CASRPSGRPTDTQYF.